This TCR beta chain was identified during a study of T cells in narcolepsy. This CDR3 is 18 amino acids long. The ends lost 7 bases at V and 4 bases at J; junction bases unmatched: 15. The repertoire was sequenced with immunoSEQ multiplex PCR; TCRdb's copy has only in-frame clones and lacks some. Of tens of thousands of clones detected, roughly 78% appear once; the ten largest clones hold more than 6.5%. This clone was counted only a few times. Sequencing input: memory (CD45RA-) CD4+ T cells from blood. The sequence was obtained from a human donor in good health. V is TRBV23-1 and J is TRBJ1-6, with 8 bases identical to TRBD1. TRBV23-1 qualifies as an ORF whose function is uncertain. CDR3 sequence (DNA): TGCGCCAGCACCCTTCGGGACAGGACCCTCTTTTATAATTCACCCCTCCACTTT. Its protein is CASTLRDRTLFYNSPLHF.